This TCR beta chain was identified in a study of blood T cell repertoires in COVID-19. Trimming left V 5 bases short and J 0 bases short, with 9 bases between. This CDR3 region has 14 residues. Germline CDR1 and CDR2: SGHAT and FQDESV (reference sequence). The data were produced by immunoSEQ multiplex PCR, yet TCRdb's version contains in-frame clones alone and is incomplete. The profile shows 55,000 to 80,000 clones, 80% to 90% of them singletons. Sequencing was performed on peripheral blood. The source of this sequence is a human donor in a cohort sampled during active COVID-19. The chain carries TRBV11-1 and TRBJ2-3; D remains ambiguous. This chain's CDR3 is CASSPMRSTDTQYF. For the CDR3, the DNA is TGTGCCAGCAGCCCCATGAGGAGCACAGATACGCAGTATTTT. Filled out from reference TRBV11-1 and TRBJ2-3, the complete variable domain reads EAEVAQSPRYKITEKSQAVAFWCDPISGHATLYWYRQILGQGPELLVQFQDESVVDDSQLPKDRFSAERLKGVDSTLKIQPAELGDSAMYLCASSPMRSTDTQYFGPGTRLTVL.